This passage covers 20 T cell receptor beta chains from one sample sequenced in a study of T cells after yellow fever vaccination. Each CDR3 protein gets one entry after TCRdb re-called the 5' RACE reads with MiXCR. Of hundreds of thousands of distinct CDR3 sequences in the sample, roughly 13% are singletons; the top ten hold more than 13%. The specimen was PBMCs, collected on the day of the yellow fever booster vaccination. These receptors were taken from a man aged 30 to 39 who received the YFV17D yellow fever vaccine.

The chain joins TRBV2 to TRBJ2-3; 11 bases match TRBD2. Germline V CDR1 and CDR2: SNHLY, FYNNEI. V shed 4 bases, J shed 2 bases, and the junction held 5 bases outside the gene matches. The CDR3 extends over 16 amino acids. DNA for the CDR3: TGTGCCAGCAGTGGGTCGGGACTAGCGGCCACAGATACGCAGTATTTT. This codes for CASSGSGLAATDTQYF.

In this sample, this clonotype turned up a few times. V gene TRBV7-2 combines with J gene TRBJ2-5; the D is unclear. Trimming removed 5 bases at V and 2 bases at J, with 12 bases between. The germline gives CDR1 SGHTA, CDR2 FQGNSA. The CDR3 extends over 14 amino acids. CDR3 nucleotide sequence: TGTGCCAGCAGCCGTCGCGAGGTGCAAGAGACCCAGTACTTC. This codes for CASSRREVQETQYF.

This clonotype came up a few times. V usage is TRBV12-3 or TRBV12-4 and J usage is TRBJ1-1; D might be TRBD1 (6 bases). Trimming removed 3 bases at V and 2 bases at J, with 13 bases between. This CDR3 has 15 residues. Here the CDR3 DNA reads TGTGCCAGCAGTTTGCAGGGGCCGGGAAACACTGAAGCTTTCTTT. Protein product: CASSLQGPGNTEAFF.

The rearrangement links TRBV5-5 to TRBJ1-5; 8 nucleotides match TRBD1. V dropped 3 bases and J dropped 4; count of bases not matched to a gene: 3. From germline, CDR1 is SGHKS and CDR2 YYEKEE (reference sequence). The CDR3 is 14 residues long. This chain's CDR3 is CASSWDRSNQPQHF. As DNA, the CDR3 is TGTGCCAGCAGCTGGGACAGGAGTAATCAGCCCCAGCATTTT.

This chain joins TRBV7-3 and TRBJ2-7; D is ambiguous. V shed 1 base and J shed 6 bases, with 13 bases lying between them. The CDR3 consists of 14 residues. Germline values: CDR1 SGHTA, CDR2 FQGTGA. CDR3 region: CASSLIGQLGEQYF. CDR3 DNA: TGTGCCAGCAGCTTAATTGGGCAGCTCGGCGAGCAGTACTTC.

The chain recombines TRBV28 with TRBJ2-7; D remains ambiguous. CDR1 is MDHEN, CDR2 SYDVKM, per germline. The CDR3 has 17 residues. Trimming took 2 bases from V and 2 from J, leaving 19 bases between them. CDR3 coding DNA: TGTGCCAGCAGTTTAATTGTGAGTTTGGCGGTACCCTACGAGCAGTACTTC. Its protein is CASSLIVSLAVPYEQYF.

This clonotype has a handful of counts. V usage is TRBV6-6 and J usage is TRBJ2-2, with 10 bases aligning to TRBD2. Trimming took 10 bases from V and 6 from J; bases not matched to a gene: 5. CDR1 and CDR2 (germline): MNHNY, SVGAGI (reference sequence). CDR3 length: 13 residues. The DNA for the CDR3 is TGTGCCACCCGAGCGGGAGGGCCCGGGGAGCTGTTTTTT. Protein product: CATRAGGPGELFF.

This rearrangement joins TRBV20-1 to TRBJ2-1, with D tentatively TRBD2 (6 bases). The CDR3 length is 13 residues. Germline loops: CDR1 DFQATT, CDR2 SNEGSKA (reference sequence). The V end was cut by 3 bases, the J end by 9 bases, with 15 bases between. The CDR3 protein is CSASPGTLGEQFF. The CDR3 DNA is TGCAGTGCTAGCCCCGGGACTCTGGGTGAGCAGTTCTTC.

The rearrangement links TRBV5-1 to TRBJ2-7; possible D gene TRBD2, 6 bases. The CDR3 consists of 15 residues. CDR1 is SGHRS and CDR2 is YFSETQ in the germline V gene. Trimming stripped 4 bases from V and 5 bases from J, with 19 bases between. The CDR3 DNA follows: TGCGCCAGCAGCACGGGACTCCAGCCTGGGGACGAGCAGTACTTC. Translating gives CASSTGLQPGDEQYF.

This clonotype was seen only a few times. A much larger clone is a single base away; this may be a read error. The CDR3 spells CCARATSASSYNEQFF. For the CDR3, the DNA is TGCTGTGCCCGCGCCACTAGCGCGAGCTCCTACAATGAGCAGTTCTTC. This chain links TRBV20-1 with TRBJ2-1, with 7 bases identical to TRBD2. This CDR3 contains 16 residues. The germline CDR1 and CDR2 sequences are DFQATT and SNEGSKA (reference sequence).

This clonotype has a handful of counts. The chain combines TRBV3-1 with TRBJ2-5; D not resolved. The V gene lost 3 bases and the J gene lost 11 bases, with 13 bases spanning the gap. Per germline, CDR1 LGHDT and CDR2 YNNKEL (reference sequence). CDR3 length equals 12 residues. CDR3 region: CASSQPMIVQYF. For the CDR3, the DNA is TGTGCCAGCAGCCAGCCAATGATCGTACAGTACTTC.

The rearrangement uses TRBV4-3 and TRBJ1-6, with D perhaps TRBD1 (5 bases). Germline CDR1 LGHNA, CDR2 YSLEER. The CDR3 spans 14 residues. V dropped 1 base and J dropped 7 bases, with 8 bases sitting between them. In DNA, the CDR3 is TGCGCCAGCAGCCAAGTCAGGGAAAATTCACCCCTCCACTTT. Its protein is CASSQVRENSPLHF.

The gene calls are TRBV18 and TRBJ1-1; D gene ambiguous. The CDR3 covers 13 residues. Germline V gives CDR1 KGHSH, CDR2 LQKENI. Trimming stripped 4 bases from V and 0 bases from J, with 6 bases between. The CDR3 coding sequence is TGTGCCAGCTCACTAGAGATGAACACTGAAGCTTTCTTT. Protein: CASSLEMNTEAFF.

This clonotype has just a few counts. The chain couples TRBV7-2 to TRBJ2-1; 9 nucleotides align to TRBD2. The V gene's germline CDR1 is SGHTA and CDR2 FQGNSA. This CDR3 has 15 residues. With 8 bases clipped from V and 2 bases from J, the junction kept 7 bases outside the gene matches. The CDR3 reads CASYPLAGTYNEQFF. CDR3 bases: TGTGCCAGCTACCCTCTAGCGGGAACCTACAATGAGCAGTTCTTC.

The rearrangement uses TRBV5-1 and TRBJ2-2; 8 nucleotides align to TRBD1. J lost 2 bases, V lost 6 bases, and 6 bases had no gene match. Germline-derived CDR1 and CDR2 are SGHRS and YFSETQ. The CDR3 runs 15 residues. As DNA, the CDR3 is TGCGCCAGCATGACAGGGGATACTAACACCGGGGAGCTGTTTTTT. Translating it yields CASMTGDTNTGELFF.

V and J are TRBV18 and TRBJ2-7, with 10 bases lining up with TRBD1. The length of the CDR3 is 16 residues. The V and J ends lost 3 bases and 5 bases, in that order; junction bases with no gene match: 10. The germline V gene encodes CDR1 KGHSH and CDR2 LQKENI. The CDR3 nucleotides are TGTGCCAGCTCACCTTTTCTCGGGACAGGGGACCACGAGCAGTACTTC. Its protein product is CASSPFLGTGDHEQYF.

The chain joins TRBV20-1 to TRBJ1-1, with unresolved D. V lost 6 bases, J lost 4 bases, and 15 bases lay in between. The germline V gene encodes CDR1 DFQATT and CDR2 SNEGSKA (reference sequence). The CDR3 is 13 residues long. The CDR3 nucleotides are TGCAGTGCGACCTATACCCTTGGCACTGAAGCTTTCTTT. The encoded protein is CSATYTLGTEAFF.

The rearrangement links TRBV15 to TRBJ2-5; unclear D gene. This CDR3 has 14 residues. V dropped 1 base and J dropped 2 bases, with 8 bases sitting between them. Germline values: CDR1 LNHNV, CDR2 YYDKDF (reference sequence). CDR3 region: CATSRAPGQETQYF. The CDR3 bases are TGTGCCACCAGCAGAGCTCCTGGACAAGAGACCCAGTACTTC. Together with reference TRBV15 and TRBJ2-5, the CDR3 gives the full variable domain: DAMVIQNPRYQVTQFGKPVTLSCSQTLNHNVMYWYQQKSSQAPKLLFHYYDKDFNNEADTPDNFQSRRPNTSFCFLDIRSPGLGDTAMYLCATSRAPGQETQYFGPGTRLLVL.

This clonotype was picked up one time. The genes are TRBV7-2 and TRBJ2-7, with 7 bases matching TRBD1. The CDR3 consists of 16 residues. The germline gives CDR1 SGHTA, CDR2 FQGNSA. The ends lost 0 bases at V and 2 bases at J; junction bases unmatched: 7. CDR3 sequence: CASSLAGIGGAYEQYF. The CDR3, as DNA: TGTGCCAGCAGCTTAGCAGGAATAGGGGGCGCCTACGAGCAGTACTTC.

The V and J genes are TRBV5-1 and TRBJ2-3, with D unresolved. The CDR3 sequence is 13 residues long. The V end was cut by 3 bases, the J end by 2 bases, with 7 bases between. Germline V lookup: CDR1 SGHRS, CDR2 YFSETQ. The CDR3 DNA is TGCGCCAGCAGCTCCACCGCCACAGATACGCAGTATTTT. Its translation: CASSSTATDTQYF.